The present T cell receptor beta chain was sequenced within a study of cytomegalovirus exposure and HLA in healthy donors (dated by TCRdb to 2017 to 2019). Study-wide context: An earlier analysis of some 600 of the donors reported 276 Gb of sequence data and 100 million to 120 million unique TCR beta sequences obtained from about 180 million T cells. About 300 gigabases of sequencing data and around 85 million unique TCR sequences made up an early release that covered 500 to 700 HLA-typed donors. Of the roughly 400 genotyped donors, 65% to 90% fell in the genetic ancestry cluster associated with self-reported Caucasian donors. The study was designed to test whether signatures of past pathogen exposure could be identified by cataloging public T cell receptors. The study profiled the T cell repertoires of approximately 700 subjects by immunosequencing and related them to cytomegalovirus serostatus. Besides the first cohort of roughly 640 subjects, a separate validation cohort made up of about 120 different subjects was used. To predict cytomegalovirus infection status, the study brought together high-throughput TCR immunosequencing, statistical association of individual TCRs with disease status, and machine learning. In a later analysis, previously published TCR beta repertoires from about 640 donors were re-analyzed and high-resolution HLA genotyping was added so that TCR occurrence patterns could be studied. The later analysis used no new phenotypic data to find candidate immune exposures, relying instead on TCR beta sequences and their occurrence across donors. An earlier analysis of nearly 600 of the donors applied high-throughput TCR beta sequencing to assess whether each TCR beta V gene segment acted as functional or pseudogenic. Donor age, sex, ethnicity and CMV serostatus were compiled together with the repertoire data. A later genetic analysis used genome-wide SNP genotypes for about three fifths of the 666 donors, treating that subset as a discovery cohort. Every repertoire in the discovery cohort had been generated on one and the same sequencing platform. Both class I and class II loci were covered by HLA typing, at four-digit resolution. The number of donors typed differed by locus, with about 629-630 for A, B, C, DRB1 and DQB1, more than 500 for DQA1, 600 to 610 for DPA1, and around 430 for DPB1. Several DR-DQ haplotypes were treated as single units for association and clustering because of strong linkage in the cohort. On average, approximately 250,000 unique TCR beta nucleotide sequences were sequenced per donor among several hundred genotyped donors of the cohort, with around 19% of those sequences being non-productive. What the research found in general, with its limitations: In a later analysis, HLA-associated TCR beta chains showed more clonal expansion and lower generation probabilities than non-associated chains that were equally common. Because some donors lacked HLA typing at each locus, the association tests relied only on the typed subset. An earlier analysis of approximately 540 of the donors showed that most TCR beta V segments appeared in productive rearrangements either about 87% or about 30% of the time, which broadly matched IMGT annotations. The 87-base-pair reads could not distinguish some IMGT-functional V segments, including TRBV6-2 and TRBV6-3, so those segments were excluded. In vitro tests confirmed that a few of the cytomegalovirus-associated TCR beta chains recognize cytomegalovirus antigens. Most CMV-associated TCR beta chains appeared to be HLA-restricted in a later analysis, and the HLA associations seemed to be driven largely by CMV exposure. In this cohort, only TCR beta chains were sequenced, and detectable features were limited by the absence of alpha or paired-chain data. Specific HLA alleles were associated with 15,000 to 20,000 TCR beta sequences at a false discovery rate of 0.05 in a later analysis. CMV serostatus was the only immune exposure information available for the cohort. The classifier was reported to diagnose cytomegalovirus status with high specificity and sensitivity in both the original and validation cohorts. Some 16 rarely observed V segments, including chromosome 9 orphons, were excluded from the earlier analysis of a few hundred of the donors because counts were too low. Strong co-occurrence of HLA alleles, especially DR and DQ, made assigning TCR associations to individual alleles difficult. Linkage disequilibrium might explain the correlated functional status among segregating V segments, but an unknown experimental factor could not be ruled out. Sequencing depth was assumed to be roughly uniform across donors in the presence/absence analyses, though that assumption may not hold. In a later analysis, TCR association rates were found to vary across HLA loci, with the most associated TCRs seen for DRB1 alleles and the fewest for HLA-C alleles. In a later genetic analysis, a missense DCLRE1C variant was associated with V-gene and J-gene trimming of TCR beta chains, and the association was replicated in an independent cohort. A further reported finding was that TCR beta sequences accurately predicted the HLA-A and HLA-B alleles for most subjects in the first cohort. In a later analysis, several top co-occurrence clusters were reported to appear linked to parvovirus B19, influenza, CMV and Epstein-Barr virus. In the study, some 160 TCR beta chains were listed as associated with cytomegalovirus. The sequencing pipeline was judged likely to have produced a cluster of highly shared sequence variants as a technical artifact. Most TCR sequences were seen in very few donors, while some public TCRs were found in many individuals. The authors suggested that the approach could potentially be extended to other disease states and immunological phenotypes. Compared with the roughly 700-donor mean, donors in an Asian-associated ancestry cluster had fewer N-insertions in productive TCRs, according to a later genetic analysis.

For this clone: It has no known antigen specificity. No qualities accompany the bases; no much larger clone lies one base away.

Library preparation employed the immunoSEQ multiplex PCR assay. A mixture of 60 forward primers for TCR Vbeta segments and 13 reverse primers for TCR Jbeta segments was used in the multiplex PCR. The CDR3 region of rearranged TCR beta genes was amplified from genomic DNA by a multiplex PCR assay. The Illumina HiSeq System was used to sequence the amplified TCR beta libraries as 87-base-pair reads. The original pipeline was this. A later analysis tallied tens of millions of unique TCR beta chains across the 700 or so repertoires, and some 10 million of those chains were shared by two or more donors. A nearest-neighbor algorithm error-corrected the raw reads and collapsed the reads into unique sequences, merging closely related sequences to remove PCR and sequencing errors. V, D and J gene segments were assigned by aligning CDR3 sequences to IMGT reference sequences. For a sequence to be retained, a match of at least six nucleotides was required to both a V gene segment and a J gene segment. A rearrangement was called productive if the CDR3 had no stop codons and remained in frame with V and J, and every other rearrangement was called non-productive. CDR3 was defined according to IMGT convention as the region running from the second conserved V-encoded cysteine to the conserved J-encoded phenylalanine. Sequences without an unambiguous match to a single V gene segment were excluded from the earlier analysis of a few hundred of the donors. An earlier analysis of fewer than 750 of the donors called V segments functional above 56.7% productive rearrangements and segregating when the between-donor standard deviation exceeded 5%. A statistical classification framework was built for diagnosing cytomegalovirus status from the catalog of TCR beta chain sequences. A later analysis assigned V and J genes by comparing TCR nucleotide sequences with IMGT/GENE-DB human TR gene sequences. A later analysis assigned CDR3 sequences and most-parsimonious VDJ recombination scenarios with the TCRdist pipeline. In a later analysis, every TCR beta chain was defined by the combination of its CDR3 amino acid sequence and its V-gene family, and reads without a unique V-gene family were dropped. In a later analysis, around 650 highly shared, low-generation-probability nucleotide sequences were removed to address suspected cross-contamination and a sequencing artifact. For each public chain, a later analysis derived a clonal expansion index from normalized ranks of inferred template counts within each repertoire. Generation probabilities in a later analysis came from a VDJ recombination model fitted to out-of-frame rearrangements, and those results were checked against IGoR. A later analysis scored TCR-TCR, TCR-HLA and TCR-CMV co-occurrence with hypergeometric tests, applying a repertoire-size bias correction to TCR pairs. To estimate false discovery rates, a later analysis permuted the HLA or CMV assignments 20 times. In a later analysis, co-occurring TCRs were grouped with DBSCAN, and TCRdist sequence similarity was added when clustering was performed within HLA-allele-positive subsets. Repertoires with fewer than 30,000 or more than 120,000 public chains were left out of co-occurrence clustering, as were about 5 repertoires with anomalous nucleotide sharing. The source is immuneACCESS, and TCRdb retained only in-frame sequences with V and J called. Part of the clones is not carried over; for the studies checked, unresolved V genes explain less than half of this, and the remainder is unexplained. V and J calls and clone size are as listed in that table; D and trimming were resolved from the DNA. Present in this sample are roughly 120,000 clones, roughly 77% of which were seen just once. Less than 5.5% of the sample is held by the ten biggest clonotypes.

Taken from the germline V gene, the CDR1 and CDR2 loops are MGHDK and SYGVNS. V is reduced by 4 bases and J by 4 bases, leaving a spacing of 16 bases between them. The CDR3 goes from the cysteine to the phenylalanine over 16 residues. CDR3 DNA only is kept here, 48 bases in frame from base 1. In total, more than 500 healthy bone marrow donors made up the cohort. At the time of sampling, all cohort members were nominally healthy, though unrecorded immune exposures were likely present. The donor was CMV seropositive and belonged to the group of about 290 seropositive cohort members. A peripheral blood sample was provided by each donor, and peripheral blood mononuclear cells were used for TCR beta sequencing. Genomic DNA was extracted from the blood cell samples with the Qiagen DNeasy Blood Extraction Kit.

Sequencing was carried out using PBMCs. This chain is built from TRBV25-1 and TRBJ1-4; no D gene call is confident. This TCR came from a man aged 50-60 years in good health and CMV-seropositive. The CDR3 is CASSGRFSSGNEKLFF. The nucleotide sequence is TGTGCCAGCAGTGGTCGCTTCTCTTCGGGTAATGAAAAACTGTTTTTT.